These 25 T cell receptor beta chains were sequenced from one sample in a study of T cell repertoires in cytomegalovirus infection. MiXCR, applied by TCRdb to the reads, yields one record per CDR3 protein. The table records approximately 260,000 distinct CDR3 sequences, about a sixth of them present only once. The sequenced sample consisted of CD8+ T cells from PBMCs. Source of these receptors: a human donor in good health (CMV status not recorded). Some clones in this sample may be carry-over from other donors' samples.

CDR3 nucleotide sequence: TGCAGTGCTACCGAGAATACCGCATACGAGCAGTACTTC. Its translation: CSATENTAYEQYF. The chain carries TRBV20-1 and TRBJ2-7; no firm D call. This CDR3 is 13 amino acids long. Germline V gene sequence: CDR1 DFQATT, CDR2 SNEGSKA (reference sequence). Trimming took off 4 bases at V and 4 bases at J, with 14 bases between the two ends.

This chain links TRBV10-3 with TRBJ1-2; TRBD1 matches at 7 bases. Unmatched junction bases numbered 6, after V lost 5 bases and J lost 3 bases. The CDR3 length is 14 residues. Germline lookup yields CDR1 ENHRY and CDR2 SYGVKD. The CDR3 protein is CAISPQGGDYGYTF. CDR3 in DNA: TGTGCCATCAGTCCGCAGGGGGGCGACTATGGCTACACCTTC.

The rearrangement joins TRBV29-1 to TRBJ2-3, with D uncertain. V was pared by 3 bases and J by 6 bases, with 28 bases between. Germline V gene lookup returns CDR1 SQVTM and CDR2 ANQGSEA. This CDR3 spans 18 amino acids. The CDR3 spells CSVDGNSGPNSPFDTQYF. The DNA for the CDR3 is TGCAGCGTTGATGGAAACAGTGGGCCGAACTCCCCCTTTGATACGCAGTATTTT.

The chain uses TRBV29-1 and TRBJ2-1, with D hard to call. Trimming shortened V by 3 bases and J by 7 bases, and 10 bases separated the two germline ends. Germline values: CDR1 SQVTM, CDR2 ANQGSEA. The CDR3 is made up of 12 amino acids. The chain's CDR3 is CSVDVGSNEQFF. CDR3 bases: TGCAGCGTTGATGTAGGTAGTAATGAGCAGTTCTTC.

This clonotype was recorded at least ten times. The V gene is TRBV7-9, the J gene TRBJ1-2; D gene uncertain. This CDR3 region has 16 residues. V lost 5 bases and J lost 4, with 20 bases in between. Germline V lookup: CDR1 SEHNR, CDR2 FQNEAQ (reference sequence). In DNA form, the CDR3 reads TGTGCCAGCAGCCCGCGGAACCCACAGTGGGGCTATGGCTACACCTTC. It encodes CASSPRNPQWGYGYTF.

This clonotype was seen many times. This chain joins TRBV5-4 and TRBJ2-7; 7 positions match TRBD1. The CDR3 loop spans 12 amino acids. Germline V gene lookup returns CDR1 SGHNT and CDR2 YYREEE (reference sequence). The V and J ends lost 4 bases and 6 bases, in that order; junction bases with no gene match: 4. CDR3 DNA: TGTGCCAGCAGCCTCGACAGGGCCGAGCAGTACTTC. Translating it yields CASSLDRAEQYF.

With regard to this clonotype: A read error may explain this, as a much larger clone is one base away. The chain links TRBV6-6 to TRBJ1-1, with D unresolved. CDR1 is MNHNY, CDR2 SVGAGI, per germline (reference sequence). This CDR3 contains 12 residues. The CDR3 sequence is CATSYANTEAFF. The CDR3 DNA is TGTGCCACCAGTTACGCGAACACTGAAGCTTTCTTT.

A word on this clonotype: Sequence at one end of the junction differs from germline and may be a read error. The gene calls are TRBV2 and TRBJ1-1, with D perhaps TRBD1 (5 bases). The CDR3 length is 14 residues. Per germline, CDR1 SNHLY and CDR2 FYNNEI. The CDR3 sequence is CASNEYGGDTEAFF. The CDR3, as DNA: TGTGCCAGCAATGAATATGGGGGGGACACTGAAGCTTTCTTT.

This clonotype was seen many times. The genes are TRBV7-2 and TRBJ1-5; D ambiguous. Per germline, CDR1 SGHTA and CDR2 FQGNSA. The length of the CDR3 is 15 residues. Trimming shortened V by 1 base and J by 5 bases, and 12 bases separated the two germline ends. Written as DNA, the CDR3 is TGTGCCAGCAGCTTAGTTTTAGGACCCTATCAGCCCCAGCATTTT. This translates into CASSLVLGPYQPQHF.

This clonotype was observed at least ten times. The genes are TRBV7-2 and TRBJ2-5; 10 nucleotides line up with TRBD2. Germline CDR1 reads SGHTA; CDR2 reads FQGNSA. The CDR3 loop spans 14 amino acids. After removal of 8 bases from V and 5 bases from J, the junction contained 8 bases not matched to a gene. This CDR3 is CASGAGGRRETQYF. The CDR3, as DNA: TGTGCCAGCGGAGCGGGGGGGCGTCGGGAGACCCAGTACTTC.

This chain links TRBV7-9 with TRBJ2-5; perhaps TRBD2 as D (6 bases). V lost 7 bases to trimming and J lost 2 bases, with 17 bases between them. The CDR3 is 15 amino acids. CDR1 and CDR2 from the germline V gene are SEHNR and FQNEAQ (reference sequence). As DNA, the CDR3 is TGTGCCAGCACCCTAGGCGGGCTAGCGCAAGAGACCCAGTACTTC. This gives the protein CASTLGGLAQETQYF.

For this clonotype: A junction end diverges from the germline sequence, so it may reflect a read error. The chain combines TRBV7-8 with TRBJ2-2; TRBD1 or TRBD2 may be the D gene (6 bases each). Per germline, CDR1 SGHVS and CDR2 FQNEAQ. The CDR3 loop spans 17 amino acids. This chain's CDR3 is CASTYKAPGDHTGGLFF. The CDR3 DNA sequence: TGTGCCAGCACATACAAGGCCCCAGGGGATCACACCGGGGGGCTGTTTTTT.

In its sample, this clonotype was seen many times. An end of the junction differs from the germline gene, which may be a read error. The V gene is TRBV7-7, the J gene TRBJ2-2; TRBD2 matches 12 bases. The CDR3 runs to 15 residues. CDR1 is SSHAT and CDR2 is FNYEAQ in the germline V gene (reference sequence). In nucleotides, the CDR3 is TGTGCTAGCAGCGAGACTAGCGGGGGTTTCGGGGAGCTGTTTTTT. Amino acids: CASSETSGGFGELFF.

This clonotype appeared many times. CDR3 sequence reads: CASSLQVSSGGFTGELFF. The CDR3 DNA follows: TGTGCCAGCAGCTTACAGGTCTCTAGCGGGGGTTTCACCGGGGAGCTGTTTTTT. The rearrangement uses TRBV7-2 and TRBJ2-2; TRBD2 matches 10 bases. V gave up 2 bases and J gave up 4 bases; unmatched junction bases: 10. This CDR3 spans 18 amino acids. Germline CDR1 and CDR2: SGHTA and FQGNSA.

This chain joins TRBV20-1 and TRBJ2-1; 7 bases line up with TRBD1. Germline V gene lookup returns CDR1 DFQATT and CDR2 SNEGSKA (reference sequence). Trimming took 8 bases from V and 4 from J; bases not matched to a gene: 20. This CDR3 spans 17 amino acids. The CDR3 DNA follows: TGCAGTCCTAAGCTCGGGACAGATAGTATAATGTACAATGAGCAGTTCTTC. It encodes CSPKLGTDSIMYNEQFF.

With regard to this clonotype: A much larger clone lies a single base off, so this may be a read error. This sequence joins TRBV6-6 and TRBJ1-6; unclear D gene. Germline CDR1 reads MNHNY; CDR2 reads SVGAGI (reference sequence). CDR3 length: 16 amino acids. In DNA form, the CDR3 reads TGTGCCAGCAGTCCCGGAGGCATCGAGGAGGATTCACCCCACCACTTT. It specifies CASSPGGIEEDSPHHF.

This clonotype was found many times. The chain uses TRBV7-2 and TRBJ2-7; D ambiguous. V lost 2 bases and J 4 bases, leaving 6 bases between the germline ends. This CDR3 contains 12 residues. In germline, CDR1 is SGHTA, CDR2 FQGNSA. The CDR3 region is CASSLKLYEQYF. The DNA for the CDR3 is TGTGCCAGCAGCTTAAAATTGTACGAGCAGTACTTC.

There are many counts of this clonotype. The CDR3 nucleotides read TGTGCCAGCAGCTTTTCGTGGGACAGGGGTCCCTATGGCTACACCTTC. Its translation: CASSFSWDRGPYGYTF. The rearrangement uses TRBV7-9 and TRBJ1-2, with 10 bases fitting TRBD1. With V trimmed by 3 bases and J by 4 bases, 8 bases remained unmatched. From germline, CDR1 is SEHNR and CDR2 FQNEAQ (reference sequence). This CDR3 is built from 16 residues.

This chain uses TRBV2 with TRBJ1-4; the D is unclear. Trimming took off 3 bases at V and 6 bases at J, with 11 bases between the two ends. Germline CDR1 is SNHLY and CDR2 is FYNNEI. The CDR3 spans 14 residues. The CDR3, as DNA: TGTGCCAGCAGTGAGACGGGGTTGGATGAAAAACTGTTTTTT. The encoded protein is CASSETGLDEKLFF.

This clonotype appeared many times. The rearrangement joins TRBV14 to TRBJ1-1, with unresolved D. This CDR3 has 16 amino acids. CDR1 SGHDN and CDR2 FVKESK come from the germline V gene. V was cut by 2 bases and J by 11 bases, with 24 bases left in between. CDR3 protein: CASSQILLRCGVTAFF. Here the CDR3 DNA reads TGTGCCAGCAGCCAAATCCTACTGCGGTGCGGAGTGACGGCTTTCTTT.

This clonotype was counted only a few times. J is TRBJ2-1 and V is TRBV10-3; D is tentatively TRBD1 or TRBD2 (5 bases each). Germline V CDR1 and CDR2: ENHRY, SYGVKD. This CDR3 contains 10 residues. With 8 bases removed from V and 9 bases from J, the gap between germline ends came to 8 bases. The CDR3: CAIGGAEQFF. Here the CDR3 DNA reads TGTGCCATCGGGGGAGCTGAGCAGTTCTTC.

This clonotype was counted between two and nine times. CDR3 bases: TGTGCCAGCAGAAGGGTCACCAGAAACTACGAGCAGTACTTC. Protein: CASRRVTRNYEQYF. V usage is TRBV2 and J usage is TRBJ2-7; D remains ambiguous. The CDR3 is 14 amino acids. V dropped 6 bases and J dropped 3 bases, with 15 bases sitting between them. In germline, CDR1 is SNHLY, CDR2 FYNNEI.

The J gene is TRBJ2-7, the V gene TRBV18; 8 bases match TRBD1. Germline lookup yields CDR1 KGHSH and CDR2 LQKENI. The CDR3 is 16 amino acids. J was trimmed by 4 bases and V by 3 bases; bases with no gene match: 11. The CDR3 loop is CASSPRQGARVYEQYF. The CDR3 nucleotides are TGTGCCAGCTCACCTCGCCAGGGGGCGAGGGTGTACGAGCAGTACTTC.

This chain joins TRBV20-1 and TRBJ1-3; 9 bases agree with TRBD1. With V trimmed by 5 bases and J by 0 bases, 11 bases remained unmatched. There are 17 residues in the CDR3. CDR1 and CDR2 (germline): DFQATT, SNEGSKA (reference sequence). The CDR3 DNA reads TGCAGTGCTCCCGTCCCGGGACAGGGAGCCTCTGGAAACACCATATATTTT. Translated: CSAPVPGQGASGNTIYF.

The chain links TRBV29-1 to TRBJ2-1; 11 nucleotides align to TRBD1. In germline, CDR1 is SQVTM, CDR2 ANQGSEA. The length of the CDR3 is 14 residues. Unmatched junction bases numbered 8, after V lost 6 bases and J lost 7 bases. The CDR3 region has the DNA TGCAGCGTCGGACAGGGGGCTTTCGGTAATGAGCAGTTCTTC. It translates to CSVGQGAFGNEQFF.